A single sample is the source of the 21 T cell receptor beta chains below, sequenced in a study of blood T cells in healthy people across ages. For the second PCR, which ran for 7 to 11 cycles, a sample-barcoded 5' primer and a J-beta primer mix were used. TCRdb reprocessed the 5' RACE reads via MiXCR and lists one record per CDR3 protein. The sample holds over a million distinct CDR3 sequences; 35% to 45% are singletons and the top ten take roughly 8.2%. The sequencing sample was made of blood. Receptors originate from a woman aged 18-30 years in good health.

This clonotype was seen ten or more times. The chain recombines TRBV29-1 with TRBJ2-7, with D perhaps matching TRBD1 (5 bases). Trimming pared 6 bases from V and 4 bases from J, leaving 16 bases between. Germline CDR1 is SQVTM and CDR2 is ANQGSEA. This CDR3 has 13 residues. CDR3 amino acids: CSVSQGPMYEQYF. The CDR3 region has the DNA TGCAGCGTCTCGCAGGGTCCCATGTACGAGCAGTACTTC.

The rearrangement uses TRBV28 and TRBJ2-3; D is perhaps TRBD1 (6 bases). V was shortened by 3 bases and J by 0 bases, with 10 bases between the two germline ends. In germline, CDR1 is MDHEN, CDR2 SYDVKM. The CDR3 extends over 15 amino acids. CDR3 residues: CASSFETGSTDTQYF. The CDR3 nucleotides read TGTGCCAGCAGTTTTGAGACAGGCAGCACAGATACGCAGTATTTT. Full variable domain (missing parts from reference TRBV28 and TRBJ2-3): DVKVTQSSRYLVKRTGEKVFLECVQDMDHENMFWYRQDPGLGLRLIYFSYDVKMKEKGDIPEGYSVSREKKERFSLILESASTNQTSMYLCASSFETGSTDTQYFGPGTRLTVL.

This clonotype was seen a few times. This chain links TRBV28 with TRBJ1-2; TRBD1 agrees at 8 bases. The germline V gene has CDR1 MDHEN and CDR2 SYDVKM. V trimming: 6 bases; J trimming: 5 bases; junction bases outside the gene matches: 23. CDR3 length equals 19 residues. In nucleotides, the CDR3 is TGTGCCAGCAGCATTACGCAAAGGGCAGGGGGCATCGGGGGGTATGGCTACACCTTC. This gives the protein CASSITQRAGGIGGYGYTF.

In this sample, this clonotype turned up a few times. This chain joins TRBV5-1 and TRBJ1-2; 8 nucleotides agree with TRBD1. Looked up from germline, CDR1 is SGHRS and CDR2 is YFSETQ. J lost 5 bases, V lost 1 base, and 4 bases had no gene match. The CDR3 contains 14 residues. The CDR3 nucleotides read TGCGCCAGCAGCTTGCAGGGGGCAGAATATGGCTACACCTTC. Amino acid sequence: CASSLQGAEYGYTF.

This clonotype was observed a handful of times. J is TRBJ2-7 and V is TRBV6-5; a weak D match, TRBD1 (6 bases). The V gene lost 5 bases and the J gene lost 7 bases, with 24 bases spanning the gap. CDR1 is MNHEY, CDR2 SVGAGI, per germline. There are 16 residues in the CDR3. The CDR3 spells CASSKYTGTPLLEQYF. The CDR3 DNA reads TGTGCCAGCAGTAAATACACCGGGACACCTCTTCTAGAGCAGTACTTC.

The V gene is TRBV29-1, the J gene TRBJ2-3; D might be TRBD1 (6 bases). With 8 bases removed from V and 4 bases from J, the gap between germline ends came to 22 bases. The V gene's germline CDR1 is SQVTM and CDR2 ANQGSEA. This CDR3 contains 15 residues. The CDR3 DNA is TGCAGCACAACCCCTGGACAGCCCTTCGCAGATACGCAGTATTTT. Its translation is CSTTPGQPFADTQYF.

DNA of the CDR3: TGTGCCAGCAGCTTAGATCCGGGTACTAATGAAAAACTGTTTTTT. This translates into CASSLDPGTNEKLFF. The chain couples TRBV7-9 to TRBJ1-4, with D hard to call. The CDR3 is 15 amino acids. The V end was cut by 1 base, the J end by 2 bases, with 8 bases between. The germline V gene encodes CDR1 SEHNR and CDR2 FQNEAQ (reference sequence).

The chain combines TRBV4-1 with TRBJ2-1; D is ambiguous. CDR1 MGHRA and CDR2 YSYEKL come from the germline V gene. Trimming removed 1 base from V and 10 bases from J, with 8 bases in between. The CDR3 has 12 residues. The chain's CDR3 is CASSQAGWEQFF. CDR3 coding DNA: TGCGCCAGCAGCCAAGCCGGTTGGGAGCAGTTCTTC.

The sample holds a few counts of this clonotype. The rearrangement uses TRBV27 and TRBJ2-3; 10 bases are a match to TRBD1. The CDR3 has 17 amino acids. Germline values: CDR1 MNHEY, CDR2 SMNVEV (reference sequence). V shed 6 bases and J 0 bases; nucleotides not matched to a gene: 9. CDR3 amino acids: CASSSEGTGASTDTQYF. The CDR3 nucleotides are TGTGCCAGCAGCTCAGAGGGGACAGGGGCGAGCACAGATACGCAGTATTTT.

The V and J genes are TRBV27 and TRBJ2-1; no definite D call. The CDR3 totals 14 residues. The V end was cut by 2 bases, the J end by 11 bases, with 16 bases between. CDR1 is MNHEY and CDR2 is SMNVEV in the germline V gene (reference sequence). CDR3 DNA: TGTGCCAGCAGTTTACCCAGCTCCTACAAGAAGCAGTTCTTC. Translating gives CASSLPSSYKKQFF.

The V gene is TRBV27, the J gene TRBJ2-1; TRBD2 agrees at 9 bases. With 4 bases clipped from V and 13 bases from J, the junction kept 5 bases outside the gene matches. There are 12 residues in the CDR3. From germline, CDR1 is MNHEY and CDR2 SMNVEV (reference sequence). CDR3 region: CASSSQRGDQFF. In DNA form, the CDR3 reads TGTGCCAGCAGTTCCCAGCGGGGGGACCAGTTCTTC.

This clonotype was found a few times. The chain combines TRBV5-1 with TRBJ2-7, with 8 bases that match TRBD1. Losses at the gene ends were 0 bases for V and 2 bases for J; bases not matched to a gene: 10. Germline lookup yields CDR1 SGHRS and CDR2 YFSETQ. CDR3 length: 17 amino acids. The CDR3 coding sequence is TGCGCCAGCAGCTTGGCCAAAGGGACAGGCAAGACCTACGAGCAGTACTTC. Its translation: CASSLAKGTGKTYEQYF.

The V and J genes are TRBV25-1 and TRBJ2-7; possibly TRBD2 for D (6 bases). Looked up from germline, CDR1 is MGHDK and CDR2 is SYGVNS. Trimming removed 0 bases from V and 1 base from J, with 22 bases in between. CDR3 size: 19 residues. The CDR3: CASSEYFRGPGTDSYEQYF. CDR3 coding DNA: TGTGCCAGCAGTGAATATTTTCGGGGCCCCGGGACTGATTCCTACGAGCAGTACTTC.

The chain combines TRBV27 with TRBJ1-3, with D possibly TRBD1 on 5 matching bases. Trimming took 5 bases from V and 8 from J, leaving 19 bases between them. This CDR3 comprises 15 residues. Looked up from germline, CDR1 is MNHEY and CDR2 is SMNVEV (reference sequence). CDR3 region: CASSPTPGPGDTIYF. CDR3 bases: TGTGCCAGCAGTCCCACACCGGGACCGGGGGACACCATATATTTT.

The chain uses TRBV7-2 and TRBJ2-1; D not resolved. V shed 0 bases and J shed 8 bases, with 17 bases lying between them. CDR1 and CDR2 from the germline V gene are SGHTA and FQGNSA. CDR3 length equals 16 residues. The CDR3 nucleotides read TGTGCCAGCAGCTTAGCGCCTCTAGAAGTTAGCCATGAGCAGTTCTTC. The encoded protein is CASSLAPLEVSHEQFF.

The chain recombines TRBV5-6 with TRBJ1-1; a possible D gene is TRBD1 (6 bases). CDR3 length: 14 residues. The V end was cut by 5 bases, the J end by 1 base, with 12 bases between. CDR1 and CDR2 (germline): SGHDT, YYEEEE. DNA of the CDR3: TGTGCCAGCAGTCTTGACAGGCGGAACACTGAAGCTTTCTTT. It codes for CASSLDRRNTEAFF.

The chain couples TRBV27 to TRBJ2-5, with TRBD2 matching 10 bases. The J call is in doubt because the DNA end fits TRBJ2-7 better. Germline V gene data show CDR1 as MNHEY and CDR2 as SMNVEV (reference sequence). The CDR3 length is 14 residues. CDR3 region: CASRLAGMAGEQYF. CDR3 nucleotides: TGTGCCAGCAGACTAGCGGGGATGGCTGGCGAGCAGTACTTC.

The chain combines TRBV7-9 with TRBJ2-5; no reliable D call. This CDR3 has 14 residues. V was trimmed by 5 bases and J by 11 bases, leaving 21 bases between them. Germline assignment: CDR1 SEHNR and CDR2 FQNEAQ (reference sequence). This CDR3 reads CASSPEKVPNEQYF. CDR3 in DNA: TGTGCCAGCAGCCCAGAAAAGGTTCCTAATGAGCAGTACTTC.

This clonotype turned up a few times. The chain links TRBV6-5 to TRBJ2-3; no definite D call. Germline V gene data show CDR1 as MNHEY and CDR2 as SVGAGI. CDR3 length equals 14 residues. V lost 5 bases to trimming and J lost 2 bases, with 11 bases between them. The chain's CDR3 is CASSLLPPTDTQYF. CDR3 coding DNA: TGTGCCAGCAGTCTCTTGCCTCCCACAGATACGCAGTATTTT.

The chain recombines TRBV6-5 with TRBJ2-3; 8 bases agree with TRBD1. V lost 0 bases, J lost 3 bases, and 5 bases stayed unmatched. This CDR3 contains 16 residues. The germline V gene encodes CDR1 MNHEY and CDR2 SVGAGI. The CDR3 protein is CASSYSMRQGTDTQYF. The DNA of the CDR3 is TGTGCCAGCAGTTACTCGATGAGACAGGGGACAGATACGCAGTATTTT.

V usage is TRBV6-6 and J usage is TRBJ2-7; D is tentatively TRBD1 or TRBD2 (6 bases each). This CDR3 is built from 13 residues. Between the trimmed V and J ends, which lost 8 bases and 3 bases, there was a span of 14 bases. The germline V gene has CDR1 MNHNY and CDR2 SVGAGI (reference sequence). The CDR3 DNA follows: TGTGCCAGCCAGGGTGGAGGGGGCTACGAGCAGTACTTC. Protein product: CASQGGGGYEQYF.